These T cell receptor beta chains were read from a single sample in a study of shared clonotypes between healthy human individuals. Assay used: immunoSEQ multiplex PCR; TCRdb lists only in-frame clones, some missing. This table has approximately 590,000 clones, roughly 95% appearing once. The sequencing input was naive CD8+ T cells sorted from blood. These receptors all come from a woman in her 30s in good health. Both conserved end residues are part of each CDR3. The D gene is left open where the match is weak. A clone size is listed for some rows: how often the clone was seen (once, few, many), or a class if it is expanded.

clone_size	v_call	d_call	j_call	cdr3_aa	cdr3_nt
once	TRBV28	-	TRBJ1-1	CASMLGNTEAFF	TGTGCCAGCATGTTGGGGAACACTGAAGCTTTCTTT
-	TRBV28	-	TRBJ2-1	CASSSNSEDNEQFF	TGTGCCAGCAGTTCTAATAGCGAGGATAATGAGCAGTTCTTC
-	TRBV28	-	TRBJ1-2	CASSSPGEEQQNYGYTF	TGTGCCAGCAGTTCACCCGGAGAGGAACAGCAAAACTATGGCTACACCTTC
once	TRBV4-1	-	TRBJ2-7	CASAGRLEGEQYF	TGCGCCAGCGCCGGGAGACTAGAGGGGGAGCAGTACTTC
-	TRBV28	TRBD1	TRBJ1-2	CASSGGTELNYGYTF	TGTGCCAGCAGTGGAGGGACAGAGCTTAACTATGGCTACACCTTC
-	TRBV19	TRBD2	TRBJ2-3	CASSLAGVSTDTQYF	TGTGCCAGTAGCTTAGCGGGAGTGAGCACAGATACGCAGTATTTT
-	TRBV27	-	TRBJ2-7	CASSSPRDPNEQYF	TGTGCCAGCAGTTCGCCCCGGGACCCTAACGAGCAGTACTTC
-	TRBV6-5	-	TRBJ1-2	CASSYLHYEGYTF	TGTGCCAGCAGTTACCTACACTACGAAGGCTACACCTTC
-	TRBV7-8	-	TRBJ2-7	CASGPTSYEQYF	TGTGCCAGCGGCCCTACGTCCTACGAGCAGTACTTC
-	TRBV28	-	TRBJ2-2	CASSLAQQAAGELFF	TGTGCCAGCAGTTTAGCCCAGCAAGCCGCCGGGGAGCTGTTTTTT
-	TRBV16	-	TRBJ1-1	CASSRQNTEAFF	TGTGCCAGCAGTCGACAGAACACTGAAGCTTTCTTT
-	TRBV28	TRBD1	TRBJ1-2	CASSGDRVKMDGYTF	TGTGCCAGCAGTGGGGACAGGGTGAAAATGGATGGCTACACCTTC
-	TRBV27	-	TRBJ1-1	CASSLSRAKGTEAFF	TGTGCCAGCAGTTTGAGTAGGGCTAAGGGAACTGAAGCTTTCTTT
-	TRBV27	-	TRBJ1-2	CASSLGINYGYTF	TGTGCCAGCAGTTTAGGGATAAACTATGGCTACACCTTC
-	TRBV10-2	TRBD1	TRBJ2-7	CASRAGQVNEQYF	TGCGCCAGCAGGGCGGGACAGGTTAACGAGCAGTACTTC
-	TRBV28	-	TRBJ1-4	CASSFRLEKLFF	TGTGCCAGCAGTTTTCGGCTTGAAAAACTGTTTTTT
-	TRBV6-5	TRBD2	TRBJ2-5	CASSYESGGETQYF	TGTGCCAGCAGTTACGAGTCGGGAGGGGAGACCCAGTACTTC
-	TRBV2	-	TRBJ2-1	CASTKEPPGFEDEQFF	TGTGCCAGCACTAAAGAGCCGCCGGGGTTTGAGGATGAGCAGTTCTTC
-	TRBV6-5	-	TRBJ2-7	CASSYSYEPRSEQYF	TGTGCCAGCAGTTACTCATACGAGCCGCGGAGCGAGCAGTACTTC
-	TRBV5-1	TRBD1	TRBJ2-7	CASSERTGETYEQYF	TGCGCCAGCAGCGAGCGGACAGGGGAAACCTACGAGCAGTACTTC
-	TRBV5-5	-	TRBJ2-7	CASSFRTTSYEQYF	TGTGCCAGCAGCTTTCGGACTACATCCTACGAGCAGTACTTC
-	TRBV5-6	-	TRBJ2-1	CASSLGAGQGDEQFF	TGTGCCAGCAGCTTGGGGGCAGGGCAGGGCGATGAGCAGTTCTTC